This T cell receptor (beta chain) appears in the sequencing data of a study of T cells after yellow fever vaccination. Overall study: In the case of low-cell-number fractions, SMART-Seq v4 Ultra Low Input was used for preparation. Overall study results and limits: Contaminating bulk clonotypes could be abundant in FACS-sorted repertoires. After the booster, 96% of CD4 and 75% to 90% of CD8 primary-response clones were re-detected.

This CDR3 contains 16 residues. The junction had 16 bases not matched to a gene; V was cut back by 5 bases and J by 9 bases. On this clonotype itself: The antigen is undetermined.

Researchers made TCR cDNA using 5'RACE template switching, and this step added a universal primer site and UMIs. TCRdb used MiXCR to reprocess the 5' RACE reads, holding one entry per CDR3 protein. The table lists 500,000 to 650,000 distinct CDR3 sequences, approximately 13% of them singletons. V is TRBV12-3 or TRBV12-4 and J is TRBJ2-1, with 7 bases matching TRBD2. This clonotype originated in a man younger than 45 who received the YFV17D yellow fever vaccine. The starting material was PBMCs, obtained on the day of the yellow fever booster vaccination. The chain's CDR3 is CASSPLTSSRYGEQFF. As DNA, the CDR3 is TGTGCCAGCAGTCCCTTGACTAGCTCCCGGTATGGTGAGCAGTTCTTC.